This TCR beta chain came from a study of blood T cell repertoires in COVID-19. The protocol was immunoSEQ multiplex PCR, while the TCRdb copy is restricted to in-frame clones and leaves out a portion. The repertoire holds a few hundred thousand clones, with 70% to 90% as singletons. This clone has just a few counts. The CDR3 runs 14 residues. The ends were cut back, 3 bases at V and 7 bases at J, with 13 bases in the middle. CDR1 and CDR2 (germline): SGHVS, FQNEAQ. The chain employs TRBV7-8 and TRBJ1-5, with unresolved D. The sample consisted of PBMCs or T cells enriched from blood (not recorded which). The clonotype was recovered from a man aged 40-50 years in a cohort exposed to, infected with or recovered from COVID-19 (not recorded which). CDR3 protein: CASSLTQKEQPQHF. DNA for the CDR3: TGTGCCAGCAGCTTGACACAGAAAGAACAGCCCCAGCATTTT.